The rows below give T cell receptor beta chains drawn from one sample of a study of T-cell memory formation after mild COVID-19. Using its own MiXCR run on the 5' RACE reads, TCRdb lists one record per CDR3 protein. The sample gives approximately 300,000 distinct CDR3 sequences, roughly 19% of which show up once; 21% is in the top ten. Source material: PBMCs or a T cell subset sorted from them (not recorded which). The receptors were gathered from a man aged 18 to 35 who had mild COVID-19 (a few samples of this study predate the infection). Cell type and time point are not known. Both conserved end residues are part of each CDR3. The order of the fields is clone size, J gene, V gene, D gene, CDR3 DNA, CDR3 protein. The D gene is left open where the match is weak. Clone size is given for some rows only: seen once, a few or many times, or a class if the clone is expanded.

>few|TRBJ1-2|TRBV4-3|.
TGCGCCAGCAGCCAAGGATATGACAACTATGGCTACACCTTC
CASSQGYDNYGYTF
>few|TRBJ1-1|TRBV6-6|.
TGTGCCAGCAGTCCCACAGTGTACACTGAAGCTTTCTTT
CASSPTVYTEAFF
>.|TRBJ2-2|TRBV6-1|.
TGTGCCAGCAGTGCAAGGGGGGACTGGAACACCGGGGAGCTGTTTTTT
CASSARGDWNTGELFF
>.|TRBJ1-3|TRBV12-5|.
TGTGCTAGTGGTTTGGAAGCGGGAAACACCATATATTTT
CASGLEAGNTIYF
>.|TRBJ1-5|TRBV6-1|TRBD1
TGTGCCAGCAGGGGACAGGGAACGGGTCAGCCCCAGCATTTT
CASRGQGTGQPQHF
>few|TRBJ1-2|TRBV9|.
TGTGCCAGCAGCGTAGTATCGGGGGGCTATGGCTACACCTTC
CASSVVSGGYGYTF
>few|TRBJ2-1|TRBV11-1|.
TGTGCCAGCAGCCGACGCGAGTTTTTAGGTCATAATGAGCAGTTCTTC
CASSRREFLGHNEQFF
>few|TRBJ2-7|TRBV5-6|.
TGTGCCAGCAGCTTGGGGGCGGGTTGGAGCTCCTACGAGCAGTACTTC
CASSLGAGWSSYEQYF
>few|TRBJ1-5|TRBV18|.
TGTGCCAGCTCAGTATCTAGCAATCAGCCCCAGCATTTT
CASSVSSNQPQHF
>few|TRBJ2-7|TRBV20-1|TRBD1
TGCAGTGCCGACTCCTCCGGGACAGGGTCCTACGAGCAGTACTTC
CSADSSGTGSYEQYF
>few|TRBJ2-2|TRBV9|TRBD2
TGTGCCAGCAGCGCCCTTTGGGGCGGAGCGGGGGCGAACACCGGGGAGCTGTTTTTT
CASSALWGGAGANTGELFF
>.|TRBJ2-5|TRBV5-1|.
TGCGCCAGCAGCTTGCAGGGGTTTATGGAGACCCAGTACTTC
CASSLQGFMETQYF